This entry is about one T cell receptor (beta chain). This entry is derived from a study of blood T cell repertoires in COVID-19. Sequencing used immunoSEQ multiplex PCR; TCRdb keeps in-frame clones, though not all of them. The sample records about 160,000 clones, 75% to 90% being singletons. Germline V gene sequence: CDR1 MNHEY, CDR2 SVGAGI. The CDR3 covers 16 residues. V lost 0 bases and J 0 bases, leaving 9 bases between the germline ends. Input material: peripheral blood. V usage is TRBV6-5 and J usage is TRBJ1-5; no firm D call. The receptor was derived from a woman aged 55-70 years with active or convalescent COVID-19. CDR3 coding DNA: TGTGCCAGCAGTTACTCGACCGGGGATAGCAATCAGCCCCAGCATTTT. It yields the protein CASSYSTGDSNQPQHF.